This TCR beta chain stems from a study of blood T cells in healthy people across ages (dated by TCRdb to between 2014 and 2016). In terms of the full investigation: Template switching captured roughly one uniquely barcoded TCR beta cDNA molecule per two T cells in model experiments. Age-related changes in TCR beta repertoire diversity were measured in the study by deep sequencing normalized with unique cDNA molecular identifiers. Donors were grouped into four age groups: young (average roughly 15 years), middle-aged (approximately 41), aged (around 60) and long-lived (approximately 82). To avoid experimental bias, donors of different ages were distributed randomly across sequencing lanes. For two donors (one aged 18 to 30 and one aged 80 or older), the study analyzed two additional independent replicas of 1 million unique cDNA reads from the same blood draw.

The paper as a whole reports these results and caveats: The long-lived group showed more naive CD4+ T cells, fewer expanded clones and increased TCR diversity than the aged group, suggesting age selection. There was a strong correlation between observed TCR beta diversity and the percentage of naive T cells measured by flow cytometry. As age increased, observed TCR beta diversity per million T cells dropped in a roughly linear way, and a significant reduction was already evident by age about 40. Bulk unsorted PBMC profiling prevented conclusive comparison of naive and antigen-experienced compartments. Estimates of total diversity based on one million sequenced T cells were regarded as lower bounds and as underestimates. Donor CMV infection status was unknown, potentially confounding age-related changes in expanded clonotypes.

Remarks on this clonotype: Its binding antigen is unknown. The record has no base qualities; no much larger clone is one base away.

The 40 or so donors, aged roughly 6 to 95 years, were systemically healthy Caucasian individuals from Russia. Around 9.9 milliliters of peripheral blood were collected from each donor into EDTA-treated Vacutainer tubes. Ficoll-Paque density-gradient centrifugation was used to isolate PBMCs, with at least 6 million obtained per sample. Trizol reagent was used to extract total RNA from PBMCs, with at least 5 micrograms per sample. Naive CD45RAhigh/CD27high T cell percentages were measured by flow cytometry on a PBMC aliquot from every donor. Preparation of the library involved 5' RACE. Instrument used: Illumina HiSeq 2500. A second roughly 6 to 12 cycle PCR used a sample-barcoded 5' primer and a J-beta primer mix. A unique molecular identifier was introduced onto each TCR beta cDNA molecule by a template-switch 5' adaptor carrying 12 random nucleotides. At least 2.5 million CDR3-containing paired-end reads were obtained from each sample. First-strand cDNA synthesis was performed from all RNA using the Mint cDNA synthesis kit, with priming by a TRBC-specific oligonucleotide. All cDNA was treated with uracil-DNA glycosylase and then went through a first 18-cycle PCR with the universal primers M1SS and BC2_uni_R. The authors' analysis ran thus. For normalization, 1 million high-quality reads were randomly selected from each sample, with every read carrying a distinct molecular identifier. Instead of being binned into consensus sequences, reads with shared molecular identifiers were discarded. MiTCR, set to a Q25 quality threshold and the strictest error-elimination algorithm, was used for CDR3 identification, clonotype clustering and error correction. A nonparametric unseen species model using Euler transformation provided a lower-bound estimate of total TCR beta diversity. Clones were called with MiXCR by TCRdb after fastp trimmed the public reads at Q25, and only in-frame beta chains were retained. Records with the same CDR3 protein are collapsed into one entry carrying the most frequent genes and DNA. The V and J calls and clone size are TCRdb's, not the authors'. Present in this sample are around 870,000 distinct CDR3 sequences, around 30% of which were seen just once. The ten largest clonotypes hold 17% of the sample.

V is reduced by 4 bases and J by 6 bases, leaving a spacing of 19 bases between them. The CDR3 spans 17 residues, from the cysteine through the phenylalanine. Kept here is only the CDR3 DNA, which spans 51 bases and is read in frame from base 1. Taken from the germline V gene, the CDR1 and CDR2 loops are SGHAT and FQNNGV. This chain is built from TRBV11-2 and TRBJ1-6; TRBD1 is perhaps the D gene, given 5 matching bases. The sequenced sample consisted of blood. This sequence was found in a woman older than 75 in good health. Here is the DNA: TGTGCCAGCAGCTCCCGGGTCCTTGGGACCCTTAATTCACCCCTCCACTTT. Its coded protein is CASSSRVLGTLNSPLHF. The full variable domain, completed from the reference TRBV11-2 and TRBJ1-6 proteins outside the CDR3, reads EAGVAQSPRYKIIEKRQSVAFWCNPISGHATLYWYQQILGQGPKLLIQFQNNGVVDDSQLPKDRFSAERLKGVDSTLKIQPAKLEDSAVYLCASSSRVLGTLNSPLHFGNGTRLTVT.